This TCR beta chain emerged from a study of cytomegalovirus exposure and HLA in healthy donors (dated by TCRdb to the late 2010s). Looking at the study overall: In an earlier analysis of 587 of the donors, 276 Gb of sequence data and 90 million to 120 million unique TCR beta sequences from about 190 million T cells were reported. An early release covering roughly 580 HLA-typed donors comprised about 300 gigabases of sequencing data and tens of millions of unique TCR sequences. Of the approximately 400 genotyped donors, 65% to 90% fell in the genetic ancestry cluster associated with self-reported Caucasian donors. The aim of the study was to test whether cataloging public T cell receptors could identify signatures of past pathogen exposure. The study used immunosequencing to profile the T cell repertoires of approximately 630 subjects and linked those repertoires to cytomegalovirus serostatus. Along with the roughly 670-subject first cohort, a separate validation cohort of around 110 different subjects was used. To predict cytomegalovirus infection status, the study brought together high-throughput TCR immunosequencing, statistical association of individual TCRs with disease status, and machine learning. To study patterns of TCR occurrence, a later analysis re-analyzed previously published TCR beta repertoires from 500 to 850 donors and added high-resolution HLA genotyping. Rather than drawing on any new phenotypic data, the later analysis identified candidate immune exposures from TCR beta sequences and the way those sequences occurred across donors. An earlier analysis of approximately 630 of the donors applied high-throughput TCR beta sequencing to assess whether each TCR beta V gene segment acted as functional or pseudogenic. Donor age, sex, ethnicity and CMV serostatus were compiled together with the repertoire data. A later genetic analysis used genome-wide SNP genotypes for about 65% of the roughly 670 donors, treating that subset as a discovery cohort. Every repertoire in the discovery cohort had been generated on one and the same sequencing platform. Class I and class II HLA loci were covered by the typing at four-digit resolution. The number of donors typed differed by locus, with about 629-640 for A, B, C, DRB1 and DQB1, around 500 for DQA1, approximately 580 for DPA1, and around 460 for DPB1. Roughly 5 DR-DQ haplotypes were handled as single units for association and clustering, since linkage in the cohort was strong. Among about 360 genotyped donors of the cohort, an average of approximately 230,000 unique TCR beta nucleotide sequences were sequenced per donor, 15% to 20% of them non-productive. Beyond this particular receptor, the publication reports: The presence/absence analyses assumed that sequencing depth was roughly uniform across donors, and that assumption may not be true. Because counts were too low, about 18 rarely observed V segments, including chromosome 9 orphons, were excluded from the earlier analysis of 587 of the donors. The only immune exposure information available for the cohort was CMV serostatus. In both the original and validation cohorts, the classifier was reported to diagnose cytomegalovirus status with high specificity and sensitivity. Only TCR beta chains were sequenced in this cohort, and the absence of alpha or paired-chain data limited detectable features. A later genetic analysis reported fewer N-insertions in productive TCRs among donors in an Asian-associated ancestry cluster than the roughly 700-donor mean. In an earlier analysis of 587 of the donors, most TCR beta V segments appeared in productive rearrangements about 87% or about 30% of the time, broadly matching IMGT annotations. In a later analysis, several top co-occurrence clusters were reported to appear linked to parvovirus B19, influenza, CMV and Epstein-Barr virus. Most TCR sequences were seen in very few donors, while some public TCRs were found in many individuals. It was suggested by the authors that the approach could potentially be generalized to other disease states and immunological phenotypes. The sequencing pipeline was judged likely to have produced a cluster of highly shared sequence variants as a technical artifact. The 87-base-pair reads could not distinguish some IMGT-functional V segments, including TRBV6-2 and TRBV6-3, so those segments were excluded. In a later analysis, 16,951 TCR beta sequences were associated with specific HLA alleles at a false discovery rate of 0.05. Because some donors lacked HLA typing at each locus, the association tests relied only on the typed subset. In a later analysis, HLA-associated TCR beta chains were found to be more clonally expanded and to have lower generation probabilities than equally common non-associated chains. A further reported finding was that TCR beta sequences accurately predicted the HLA-A and HLA-B alleles for most subjects in the first cohort. Correlated functional status among segregating V segments might reflect linkage disequilibrium, but an unknown experimental factor could not be ruled out. In a later genetic analysis, a missense DCLRE1C variant was associated with V-gene and J-gene trimming of TCR beta chains, and the association was replicated in an independent cohort. When HLA alleles, especially DR and DQ, strongly co-occurred, TCR associations were difficult to assign to individual alleles. A few of the identified cytomegalovirus-associated TCR beta chains were confirmed in vitro to be specific for cytomegalovirus antigens. In a later analysis, the rate of TCR association differed among HLA loci, with DRB1 alleles having the most associated TCRs and HLA-C alleles having the fewest. A later analysis found that most CMV-associated TCR beta chains appeared HLA-restricted, with HLA associations seemingly driven largely by CMV exposure. The study gave a list of about 160 TCR beta chains associated with cytomegalovirus.

The library was produced with the immunoSEQ multiplex PCR assay. The multiplex PCR relied on a mix of 60 forward primers for TCR Vbeta segments and 13 reverse primers for TCR Jbeta segments. The CDR3 region of rearranged TCR beta genes was amplified from genomic DNA by a multiplex PCR assay. The amplified TCR beta libraries were sequenced on the Illumina HiSeq System as 87-base-pair reads. In the paper's pipeline: In a later analysis, around 80 million unique TCR beta chains were counted across the 500 to 700 repertoires, and about 9.9 million of these chains were shared by at least two donors. A nearest-neighbor algorithm error-corrected the raw reads and collapsed the reads into unique sequences, merging closely related sequences to remove PCR and sequencing errors. CDR3 sequences were aligned to IMGT reference sequences to assign V, D and J gene segments. For a sequence to be retained, a match of at least six nucleotides to both a V gene segment and a J gene segment was required. A rearrangement counted as productive if the CDR3 had no stop codons and remained in frame with V and J, and every other rearrangement counted as non-productive. Following IMGT convention, CDR3 was defined as the stretch from the second conserved V-encoded cysteine to the conserved J-encoded phenylalanine. The earlier analysis of approximately 590 of the donors excluded any sequence lacking an unambiguous match to a single V gene segment. An earlier analysis of fewer than 750 of the donors called V segments functional above 56.7% productive rearrangements and segregating when the between-donor standard deviation exceeded 5%. To diagnose cytomegalovirus status from the catalog of TCR beta chain sequences, a statistical classification framework was built. A later analysis assigned V and J genes by comparing TCR nucleotide sequences with IMGT/GENE-DB human TR gene sequences. In a later analysis, CDR3 sequences and most-parsimonious VDJ recombination scenarios were assigned using the TCRdist pipeline. A later analysis defined each TCR beta chain by its CDR3 amino acid sequence plus V-gene family, and excluded reads lacking a unique V-gene family. As a way to deal with suspected cross-contamination and a sequencing artifact, a later analysis dropped 450 to 700 nucleotide sequences that were highly shared and had low generation probability. A later analysis calculated a clonal expansion index for each public chain from normalized within-repertoire ranks of inferred template counts. A later analysis computed generation probabilities with a VDJ recombination model fitted to out-of-frame rearrangements, and checked the results against IGoR. A later analysis scored TCR-TCR, TCR-HLA and TCR-CMV co-occurrence with hypergeometric tests, applying a repertoire-size bias correction to TCR pairs. In a later analysis, false discovery rates were estimated by permuting HLA or CMV assignments 20 times. In a later analysis, co-occurring TCRs were grouped with DBSCAN, and TCRdist sequence similarity was added when clustering was performed within HLA-allele-positive subsets. Repertoires with fewer than 30,000 or more than 120,000 public chains were left out of co-occurrence clustering, as were about 5 repertoires with anomalous nucleotide sharing. TCRdb's version of the immuneACCESS table is confined to in-frame rearrangements and falls short of the full clone set. An unresolved V gene accounts for under half of the shortfall where checked; the remainder is of unknown origin. V and J calls and clone size are as listed in that table; D and trimming were resolved from the DNA. The sample includes fewer than 180,000 clones, with under 75% observed a single time. Roughly 7% of the sample is taken by the ten largest.

The cohort was made up of around 720 healthy bone marrow donors. At the time of sampling, every cohort member was nominally healthy, though immune exposures that went unrecorded were likely present. The donor was CMV seropositive and was included in the group of 250 to 350 seropositive cohort members. A peripheral blood sample was provided by each donor, and peripheral blood mononuclear cells were used for TCR beta sequencing. Genomic DNA extraction from the blood cell samples was performed with the Qiagen DNeasy Blood Extraction Kit. Worth noting for this clone: The antigen this receptor binds is unknown. No clone much larger than this one lies a single base away; base qualities are absent.

CDR1 MDHEN and CDR2 SYDVKM are derived from the germline V gene. Spanning cysteine to phenylalanine, the CDR3 consists of 15 amino acids. The DNA shown is the 45-base CDR3, in frame from base 1. Cut back by 5 bases and 6 bases, the V and J ends lie 18 bases apart. The sequenced material came from PBMCs. The sequence came from a woman aged 55 to 70 in good health and CMV-seropositive. The sequence links TRBV28 to TRBJ2-3, with TRBD2 perhaps the D gene, on 5 matching bases. The DNA reads as follows: TGTGCCAGCAGTCTCTGGGAGTCGAAGTCGGATACGCAGTATTTT. Translation gives CASSLWESKSDTQYF.